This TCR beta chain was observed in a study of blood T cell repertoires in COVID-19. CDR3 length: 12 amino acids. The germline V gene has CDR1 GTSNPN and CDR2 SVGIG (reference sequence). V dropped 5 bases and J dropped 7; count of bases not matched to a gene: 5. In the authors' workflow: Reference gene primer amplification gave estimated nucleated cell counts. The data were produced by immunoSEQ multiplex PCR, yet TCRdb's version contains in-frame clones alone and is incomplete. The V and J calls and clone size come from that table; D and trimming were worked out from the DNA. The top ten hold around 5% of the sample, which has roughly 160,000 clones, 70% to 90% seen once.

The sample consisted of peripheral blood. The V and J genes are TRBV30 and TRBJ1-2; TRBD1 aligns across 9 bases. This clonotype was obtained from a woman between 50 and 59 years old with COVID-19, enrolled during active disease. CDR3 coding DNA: TGTGCCTGGGGTGAACAGGGGGCTGGCTACACCTTC. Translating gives CAWGEQGAGYTF.